Listed below are T cell receptor beta chains from one sample, sequenced in a study of early T cells in non-severe SARS-CoV-2 infection. TCRdb called the 5' RACE reads again in MiXCR, with one record for every CDR3 protein. Among 87,000 or so distinct CDR3 sequences, 12% were seen once, and the ten largest hold under 8%. Sequenced sample: whole blood. The receptors stem from an adult who was a healthcare worker with PCR-confirmed SARS-CoV-2 infection or an uninfected control (not recorded which). The CDR3 runs from the conserved cysteine through the conserved F or W. D genes are given only for firm matches. A row's size may be missing; if present it is once, few, many or a size class.

size: many; D: -; J: TRBJ2-1; V: TRBV7-6; DNA: TGTGCCAGCAGCGGCAGGGGCTCCTACAATGAGCAGTTCTTC; CDR3: CASSGRGSYNEQFF
size: -; D: TRBD2; J: TRBJ2-1; V: TRBV20-1; DNA: TGCAGTGCTAGAGTCGCTAGCGGAGCGAGCTCCTACAATGAGCAGTTCTTC; CDR3: CSARVASGASSYNEQFF
size: medium-sized; D: -; J: TRBJ2-7; V: TRBV7-6; DNA: TGTGCCAGCAGCTCTGGACCCAACTACGAGCAGTACTTC; CDR3: CASSSGPNYEQYF
size: -; D: -; J: TRBJ1-4; V: TRBV2; DNA: TGTGCCAGCAGTGAATATCGGACCTCAAATGAAAAACTGTTTTTT; CDR3: CASSEYRTSNEKLFF
size: few; D: TRBD2; J: TRBJ2-7; V: TRBV7-2; DNA: TGTGCCAGCAGCTTAGAGCTAGCGGGAGGGCGGACCTACGAGCAGTACTTC; CDR3: CASSLELAGGRTYEQYF
size: -; D: TRBD2; J: TRBJ2-7; V: TRBV15; DNA: TGTGCCACCAGCAGAGATACGGGTTTGGGGGGGAGTTACGAGCAGTACTTC; CDR3: CATSRDTGLGGSYEQYF
size: -; D: -; J: TRBJ1-2; V: TRBV4-2; DNA: TGTGCCAGCAGCTACGACGGGGGGACTACTAACTATGGCTACACCTTC; CDR3: CASSYDGGTTNYGYTF
size: many; D: -; J: TRBJ2-3; V: TRBV7-2; DNA: TGTGCCAGCAGCCTCTCTCATACGCAGTATTTT; CDR3: CASSLSHTQYF
size: -; D: TRBD2; J: TRBJ2-5; V: TRBV4-1; DNA: TGCGCCAGCAGCCAAGACTGGACTAGGGGAGAGACCCAGTACTTC; CDR3: CASSQDWTRGETQYF
size: few; D: TRBD2; J: TRBJ2-6; V: TRBV3-1; DNA: TGTGCCAGCAGCCTGAGACTAGCGGGAGAGGCCGGGGCCAACGTCCTGACTTTC; CDR3: CASSLRLAGEAGANVLTF
size: -; D: -; J: TRBJ2-7; V: TRBV4-1; DNA: TGCGCCAGCAGCCGCACTGGACTGGGCTACGAGCAGTACTTC; CDR3: CASSRTGLGYEQYF
size: many; D: -; J: TRBJ2-3; V: TRBV7-2; DNA: TGTGCCAGCAGCCCAACAGCGAGCACAGATACGCAGTATTTT; CDR3: CASSPTASTDTQYF
size: -; D: -; J: TRBJ1-1; V: TRBV6-5; DNA: TGTGCCGTACAGGGAGGGCCTGAAGCTTTCTTT; CDR3: CAVQGGPEAFF
size: -; D: TRBD1; J: TRBJ2-1; V: TRBV20-1; DNA: TGCAGTGCTTCTGGACAGGGGGGCTACAATGAGCAGTTCTTC; CDR3: CSASGQGGYNEQFF
size: -; D: -; J: TRBJ1-3; V: TRBV12-3/TRBV12-4; DNA: TGTGCCAGCAGTTCAGACAGCTCACTCTCTGGAAACACCATATATTTT; CDR3: CASSSDSSLSGNTIYF
size: few; D: TRBD2; J: TRBJ2-1; V: TRBV10-3; DNA: TGTGCCATCAGTGTACGGACTAGCGGGACCAGCTCCTACAATGAGCAGTTCTTC; CDR3: CAISVRTSGTSSYNEQFF
size: many; D: TRBD2; J: TRBJ2-7; V: TRBV3-1; DNA: TGTGCCAGCAGCCGGGCTAGCGGTTACGAGCAGTACTTC; CDR3: CASSRASGYEQYF
size: -; D: TRBD1; J: TRBJ1-3; V: TRBV20-1; DNA: TGCAGTACTAGACAGGGGGCGAACTCTGGAAACACCATATATTTT; CDR3: CSTRQGANSGNTIYF
size: few; D: TRBD1; J: TRBJ2-5; V: TRBV7-3; DNA: TGTGCCAGCAGCTCGGGACAGGCCTGGGGGACCCAGTACTTC; CDR3: CASSSGQAWGTQYF
size: few; D: -; J: TRBJ1-4; V: TRBV18; DNA: TGTGCCAGCTCACCAGAGGGAGTGAAACTGTTTTTT; CDR3: CASSPEGVKLFF
size: many; D: -; J: TRBJ1-5; V: TRBV12-3/TRBV12-4; DNA: TGTGCCAGCAGCCAATCCCCAGCCCAGCCCCAGCATTTT; CDR3: CASSQSPAQPQHF
size: -; D: TRBD2; J: TRBJ2-7; V: TRBV6-6; DNA: TGTGCCAGCAGTTACGAGCGGGAGAGCTCCTACGAGCAGTACTTC; CDR3: CASSYERESSYEQYF
size: -; D: -; J: TRBJ1-1; V: TRBV5-1; DNA: TGCGCCAGCAGCTGGGGAGCCTCCGCTGTCACTGAAGCTTTCTTT; CDR3: CASSWGASAVTEAFF
size: -; D: -; J: TRBJ1-1; V: TRBV2; DNA: TGTGCCAGCAGTACGGGACGTTTGAACACTGAAGCTTTCTTT; CDR3: CASSTGRLNTEAFF
size: many; D: -; J: TRBJ2-2; V: TRBV20-1; DNA: TGCAGTGCTAGAGCTCCCATGGGCGGGGAGCTGTTTTTT; CDR3: CSARAPMGGELFF
size: -; D: TRBD1; J: TRBJ2-5; V: TRBV9; DNA: TGTGCCAGCAGCGCGATACAGGGGTCCCAGTACTTC; CDR3: CASSAIQGSQYF
size: -; D: -; J: TRBJ1-1; V: TRBV13; DNA: TGTGCCAGCAGCTTAATAACGACTGAAGCTTTCTTT; CDR3: CASSLITTEAFF
size: many; D: -; J: TRBJ2-3; V: TRBV19; DNA: TGTGCCAGTAGTATCGGGGACACAGATACGCAGTATTTT; CDR3: CASSIGDTDTQYF
size: few; D: TRBD1; J: TRBJ2-7; V: TRBV7-2; DNA: TGTGCCAGCAGCTTCCGACAGGGAGAATACGAGCAGTACTTC; CDR3: CASSFRQGEYEQYF
size: few; D: -; J: TRBJ2-7; V: TRBV5-5; DNA: TGTGCCAGCAGCTTGATAGGGGTTAGCTACGAGCAGTACTTC; CDR3: CASSLIGVSYEQYF
size: many; D: -; J: TRBJ1-1; V: TRBV10-3; DNA: TGTGCCATCAGTGAGTCCGAGGGCGTCGGGGGAGCTTTCTTT; CDR3: CAISESEGVGGAFF
size: many; D: TRBD2; J: TRBJ2-5; V: TRBV19; DNA: TGTGCCAGTACCACCGCGGGAGGGCCTTTAGAGACCCAGTACTTC; CDR3: CASTTAGGPLETQYF
size: few; D: TRBD2; J: TRBJ2-5; V: TRBV7-8; DNA: TGTGCCAGCAGCTTGGTGGTAGCGGGGTTCCAAGAGACCCAGTACTTC; CDR3: CASSLVVAGFQETQYF
size: few; D: -; J: TRBJ2-2; V: TRBV13; DNA: TGTGCCAGCAGCTTAGGGCTTCGGACCGGGGAGCTGTTTTTT; CDR3: CASSLGLRTGELFF
size: -; D: -; J: TRBJ2-7; V: TRBV7-2; DNA: TGTGCCAGCAGCTCCCCCGGGGGCAACGAGCAGTACTTC; CDR3: CASSSPGGNEQYF
size: -; D: -; J: TRBJ2-1; V: TRBV29-1; DNA: TGCAGCGTTGTTATCATCCTAGCGTTCGCCGATGAGCAGTTCTTC; CDR3: CSVVIILAFADEQFF
size: many; D: -; J: TRBJ2-3; V: TRBV29-1; DNA: TGCAGCGTTGAAGGGGCTTCCTCGAGAGATACGCAGTATTTT; CDR3: CSVEGASSRDTQYF
size: many; D: TRBD2; J: TRBJ2-1; V: TRBV10-1; DNA: TGCGCCAGCTCCTTACCGGGACTAGCGGAGAGTCTCTTTAGCTCCTACAATGAGCAGTTCTTC; CDR3: CASSLPGLAESLFSSYNEQFF
size: many; D: -; J: TRBJ2-2; V: TRBV14; DNA: TGTGCCAGCAGCCAGACTCGACAGATTACGAACACCGGGGAGCTGTTTTTT; CDR3: CASSQTRQITNTGELFF
size: -; D: -; J: TRBJ1-3; V: TRBV24-1; DNA: TGTGCCATCCAATCGGGACGGGCGAGCTCTGGAAACACCATATATTTT; CDR3: CAIQSGRASSGNTIYF
size: many; D: -; J: TRBJ2-2; V: TRBV7-2; DNA: TGTGCCAGCAGCCCGGCCCAGACAAGGCCCACCACCGGGGAGCTGTTTTTT; CDR3: CASSPAQTRPTTGELFF
size: many; D: -; J: TRBJ1-1; V: TRBV6-6; DNA: TGTGCCAGCAGCTTCGACGGCTCGGGTGTAGCTTTCTTT; CDR3: CASSFDGSGVAFF
size: -; D: TRBD2; J: TRBJ2-1; V: TRBV7-2; DNA: TGTGCCAGCAGTCGGGGTACTAGCGGGAACAATGAGCAGTTCTTC; CDR3: CASSRGTSGNNEQFF
size: -; D: TRBD1; J: TRBJ2-5; V: TRBV18; DNA: TGTGCCAGCAGCCCCGACAGGGGGCGAGAAGAGACCCAGTACTTC; CDR3: CASSPDRGREETQYF
size: -; D: -; J: TRBJ2-5; V: TRBV29-1; DNA: TGCAGCCTCGCCCTCCAAGAGACCCAGTACTTC; CDR3: CSLALQETQYF
size: few; D: -; J: TRBJ1-2; V: TRBV27; DNA: TGTGCCAGCAGCCCCTCGCGGGCTTATGGCTACACCTTC; CDR3: CASSPSRAYGYTF
size: -; D: TRBD2; J: TRBJ2-1; V: TRBV10-3; DNA: TGTGCCATCAGTGAGTCGCTAGCGGGAGAGGAGGAGCAGTTCTTC; CDR3: CAISESLAGEEEQFF
size: -; D: -; J: TRBJ2-2; V: TRBV7-8; DNA: -; CDR3: CASSFPRTGNTGSCFF